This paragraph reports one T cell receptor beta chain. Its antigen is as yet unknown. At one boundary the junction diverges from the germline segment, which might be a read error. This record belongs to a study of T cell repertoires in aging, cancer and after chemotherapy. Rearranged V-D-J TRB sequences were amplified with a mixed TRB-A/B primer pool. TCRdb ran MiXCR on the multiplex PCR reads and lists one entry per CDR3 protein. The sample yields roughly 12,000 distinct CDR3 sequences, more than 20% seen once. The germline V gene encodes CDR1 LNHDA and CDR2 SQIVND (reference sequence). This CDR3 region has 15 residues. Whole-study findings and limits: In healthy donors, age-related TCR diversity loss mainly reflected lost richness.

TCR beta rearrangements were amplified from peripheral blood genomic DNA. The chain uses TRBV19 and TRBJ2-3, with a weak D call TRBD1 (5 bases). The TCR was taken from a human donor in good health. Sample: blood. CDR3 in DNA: TGTGCCAGTAGTGCAGCTAAGGGGAACACAGATTCGCAGTATTTT. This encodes CASSAAKGNTDSQYF.